This TCR beta chain emerged from a study of T cells after posttransplantation cyclophosphamide. The study's findings and limits: Tissue-infiltrating T cells from skin or gut overlapped little with blood T cells.

The CDR3 spans 14 residues. Trimming removed 6 bases from V and 1 base from J, with 10 bases in between. This clone was seen ten or more times. Its antigen is still unknown. Sequencing used immunoSEQ multiplex PCR; TCRdb keeps in-frame clones, though not all of them. The sample has under 30,000 clones, none seen only once. The related graft donor's blood sample was taken on the day of bone marrow donation. The receptor was derived from a woman aged 55-75 years in good health, CMV-negative, and a related stem cell transplant donor. Material for sequencing was PBMCs. The chain has TRBV12-3 or TRBV12-4 and TRBJ2-1, with D tentatively TRBD1 (6 bases). For the CDR3, the DNA is TGTGCCAGCAGAGCCGGGACATCCTACAATGAGCAGTTCTTC. This gives the protein CASRAGTSYNEQFF.